The following is a T cell receptor beta chain sequence with its context. The antigen is unknown. One end of the junction does not line up with germline, which may come from a read error. CDR1 is LNHNV and CDR2 is YYDKDF in the germline V gene (reference sequence). This CDR3 spans 15 amino acids. Genomic DNA, serving as template, underwent TCR beta VDJ and CDR3 profiling. Each CDR3 protein gets one entry after TCRdb re-called the reads with MiXCR. Here the sample spans hundreds of thousands of distinct CDR3 sequences, around 33% being singletons. Patients who underwent sequencing had shown CD8+CD57+ cell expansion by flow cytometry. At blood sampling, none of the patients had yet received therapy. The record originates from a study of CD8+CD57+ T cells in acquired aplastic anemia. Study details: Sorted CD4+ and CD8+ cells yielded DNA averaging around 3 ug. Findings and limits, study-wide: Comparison of patients with controls identified almost 30 shared CD8+ CDR3 sequences. Levels of CD8+ Simpson's diversity were not significantly distinct in patients versus controls.

This TCR was recovered from a human donor with aplastic anemia. The specimen was sorted CD4+, CD8+, or CD8+CD57+ T cells (not recorded which) from PBMCs. The rearrangement uses TRBV15 and TRBJ2-3; TRBD2 agrees at 9 bases. In DNA form, the CDR3 reads TGTGCCTCCAGCAGCCAGCGGGGGGGCACAGATACGCAGTATTTT. The encoded protein is CASSSQRGGTDTQYF.